The clone carrying this TCR beta chain showed up many times. Antigen unknown. The record originates from a study of T-cell memory formation after mild COVID-19. TCRdb re-derived calls from the 5' RACE reads in MiXCR, one entry per CDR3 protein. The repertoire holds 40,000 to 60,000 distinct CDR3 sequences, with less than 15% as singletons. Study-level points and caveats: Some clones that responded were present in memory (sampled pre-infection), which suggests cross-reactive memory joined. A balance of CD4 and CD8 characterized clones contracting day 15 to 85, whereas later expanders leaned CD4+.

Sample: PBMCs or a T cell subset sorted from them (not recorded which). The TCR sequence derives from a man aged 18 to 29 who had mild COVID-19 (a few samples of this study predate the infection). Cell type and time point are not known.

The CDR3 loop reads CASFTSGTYNEQFF. The CDR3 bases are TGCGCCAGCTTCACGAGCGGTACCTACAATGAGCAGTTCTTC. The V gene is TRBV5-1, the J gene TRBJ2-1, with D tentatively TRBD2 (5 bases). Deletions cut 7 bases from V and 2 bases from J, with 13 bases between. Germline-derived CDR1 and CDR2 are SGHRS and YFSETQ. The CDR3 is made up of 14 amino acids.